One sample yielded the 13 T cell receptor beta chains listed below, sequenced in a study of T cells in Graves' hyperthyroidism and ophthalmopathy. From RNA transcripts, TCR beta CDR3 regions were amplified. With the HTBI primer set, the TCR CDR3 went through a first round of RT-PCR. TCRdb re-called the multiplex PCR reads through MiXCR, storing one row per CDR3 protein. Here the sample spans around 450,000 distinct CDR3 sequences, 15% to 18% being singletons. The sequenced sample was blood. These receptors originate from a woman under 30 with Graves' hyperthyroidism.

The CDR3 is CSVEGAGVHAGELFF. DNA for the CDR3: TGCAGCGTTGAAGGAGCGGGAGTGCACGCCGGGGAGCTGTTTTTT. The chain is built from TRBV29-1 and TRBJ2-2, with 8 bases aligning to TRBD2. The ends lost 1 base at V and 6 bases at J; junction bases unmatched: 7. Per the germline V gene, CDR1 is SQVTM and CDR2 is ANQGSEA. The CDR3 loop spans 15 amino acids.

This clonotype was counted between two and nine times. The chain recombines TRBV28 with TRBJ1-3, with D unclear. Germline V gene data show CDR1 as MDHEN and CDR2 as SYDVKM. CDR3 length equals 15 residues. The V and J ends lost 3 bases and 4 bases respectively, with 13 bases between them. The CDR3 protein is CASSLLRVSGNTIYF. The CDR3 DNA follows: TGTGCCAGCAGTTTGTTAAGGGTTTCAGGAAACACCATATATTTT.

This clonotype was seen only a few times. The chain employs TRBV5-5 and TRBJ2-7; D gene ambiguous. V was clipped by 0 bases and J by 0 bases, with 10 bases between them. The CDR3 length is 15 residues. CDR1 is SGHKS, CDR2 YYEKEE, per germline (reference sequence). The CDR3 protein is CASSLGPSPSYEQYF. In nucleotides, the CDR3 is TGTGCCAGCAGCTTGGGACCCTCACCCTCCTACGAGCAGTACTTC.

This clonotype has ten or more counts. The rearrangement links TRBV20-1 to TRBJ1-1; 7 bases are shared with TRBD1. Germline assignment: CDR1 DFQATT and CDR2 SNEGSKA (reference sequence). V shed 3 bases, J shed 1 base, and the junction held 8 bases outside the gene matches. The CDR3 runs to 15 residues. The CDR3: CSASPQDRKNTEAFF. The CDR3 DNA follows: TGCAGTGCTAGTCCTCAGGACAGGAAGAACACTGAAGCTTTCTTT.

This chain links TRBV29-1 with TRBJ1-1; D is perhaps TRBD1 (6 bases). Germline-derived CDR1 and CDR2 are SQVTM and ANQGSEA. The CDR3 loop spans 14 amino acids. Trimming stripped 3 bases from V and 5 bases from J, with 16 bases between. The CDR3 coding sequence is TGCAGCGTTGAGAGCGCAGGGGCGCATACTGAAGCTTTCTTT. It codes for CSVESAGAHTEAFF.

CDR3 DNA sequence: TGCGCCAGCAGCTTGTTTCCCCCGACTGACAATGAGCAGTTCTTC. This gives the protein CASSLFPPTDNEQFF. The chain joins TRBV5-1 to TRBJ2-1, with D hard to call. Deletions cut 1 base from V and 5 bases from J, with 13 bases between. CDR3 length: 15 residues. Germline loops: CDR1 SGHRS, CDR2 YFSETQ. The full variable domain, completed using reference TRBV5-1 and TRBJ2-1, is KAGVTQTPRYLIKTRGQQVTLSCSPISGHRSVSWYQQTPGQGLQFLFEYFSETQRNKGNFPGRFSGRQFSNSRSEMNVSTLELGDSALYLCASSLFPPTDNEQFFGPGTRLTVL.

This clonotype has a count of ten or more. The CDR3: CSVSGGMDEQYF. The CDR3 bases are TGCAGCGTTAGCGGGGGGATGGACGAGCAGTACTTC. This chain uses TRBV29-1 with TRBJ2-7; 9 nucleotides agree with TRBD2. The CDR3 is made up of 12 amino acids. Germline V gene data show CDR1 as SQVTM and CDR2 as ANQGSEA. Unmatched junction bases numbered 4, after V lost 5 bases and J lost 5 bases.

This clonotype has a count of ten or more. In DNA, the CDR3 is TGCAGTGCTAGAGAGGCGAGCGTCAATGAGCAGTTCTTC. It encodes CSAREASVNEQFF. The gene calls are TRBV20-1 and TRBJ2-1; D gene ambiguous. The CDR3 has 13 amino acids. Deletions cut 0 bases from V and 6 bases from J, with 9 bases between. CDR1 and CDR2 (germline): DFQATT, SNEGSKA (reference sequence).

The genes are TRBV6-5 and TRBJ1-5; 8 nucleotides line up with TRBD1. This CDR3 has 15 amino acids. Germline V gene lookup returns CDR1 MNHEY and CDR2 SVGAGI. Losses at the gene ends were 0 bases for V and 6 bases for J; bases not matched to a gene: 4. The CDR3 DNA reads as TGTGCCAGCAGTTACTCCGGACAGGGTGGTCAGCCCCAGCATTTT. It encodes CASSYSGQGGQPQHF.

In its sample, this clonotype was seen a few times. The rearrangement links TRBV29-1 to TRBJ1-1; TRBD1 agrees at 7 bases. Looked up from germline, CDR1 is SQVTM and CDR2 is ANQGSEA. This CDR3 spans 13 amino acids. V gave up 6 bases and J gave up 0 bases; unmatched junction bases: 4. The CDR3 nucleotides are TGCAGCGTAAGGACAGGTCTGAACACTGAAGCTTTCTTT. This translates into CSVRTGLNTEAFF.

V is TRBV6-1 and J is TRBJ1-2; TRBD1 aligns across 12 bases. CDR1 and CDR2 (germline): MNHNS, SASEGT. The CDR3 contains 18 residues. Germline trimming cut 6 bases from V and 1 base from J; bases unmatched to any gene: 12. CDR3 residues: CASRGSTGTGGINYGYTF. CDR3 nucleotides: TGTGCCAGCAGGGGGAGCACCGGGACAGGGGGCATTAACTATGGCTACACCTTC.

This clonotype was recorded a few times. The chain combines TRBV27 with TRBJ2-1; a possible D gene is TRBD1 (6 bases). The CDR3 length is 17 residues. Germline assignment: CDR1 MNHEY and CDR2 SMNVEV (reference sequence). Between the trimmed V and J ends, which lost 5 bases and 2 bases, there was a span of 19 bases. CDR3 nucleotide sequence: TGTGCCAGCAGTCCCCTTATGACAGGCGCTACCTACAATGAGCAGTTCTTC. It codes for CASSPLMTGATYNEQFF.

The chain uses TRBV28 and TRBJ1-1, with D possibly matching TRBD1 (5 bases). Germline V gives CDR1 MDHEN, CDR2 SYDVKM. Trimming cost V 5 bases and J 2 bases, with 21 bases left between them. This CDR3 has 17 amino acids. In nucleotides, the CDR3 is TGTGCCAGCAGTCGATCAGCTCTCAGGGTTTCAAACACTGAAGCTTTCTTT. This sequence encodes CASSRSALRVSNTEAFF. The complete variable domain, with remaining parts taken from reference TRBV28 and TRBJ1-1, reads DVKVTQSSRYLVKRTGEKVFLECVQDMDHENMFWYRQDPGLGLRLIYFSYDVKMKEKGDIPEGYSVSREKKERFSLILESASTNQTSMYLCASSRSALRVSNTEAFFGQGTRLTVV.